This is a list of T cell receptor beta chains from one sample in a study of blood T cell repertoires in COVID-19. Assay used: immunoSEQ multiplex PCR; TCRdb lists only in-frame clones, some missing. The profile covers under 200,000 clones, with approximately 87% appearing a single time and 4.4% taken by the ten largest. Material: PBMCs or T cells enriched from blood (not recorded which). Every receptor here comes from a woman aged 50 to 60 who had recovered from COVID-19. Each CDR3 is given with its conserved first and last residue. D genes are given only for firm matches. Rows give clone size only sometimes, using once, few, many, or a class for an expanded clone.

TRBJ1-3 . TRBD1 TRBV7-2 CATHRQGSSGNTIYF TGTGCCACCCATAGACAGGGAAGCTCTGGAAACACCATATATTTT
TRBJ1-4 few . TRBV7-2 CASSFSGRREKLFF TGTGCCAGCAGCTTTTCAGGGAGGAGAGAAAAACTGTTTTTT
TRBJ2-4 . . TRBV29-1 CSGGAGTNIQYF TGCAGCGGCGGGGCGGGAACAAACATTCAGTACTTC
TRBJ1-1 . . TRBV7-9 CASSLKAGANTEAFF TGTGCCAGCAGCTTAAAAGCAGGGGCGAACACTGAAGCTTTCTTT
TRBJ1-1 . . TRBV5-4 CASSRAYDGEAFF TGTGCCAGCAGCAGAGCCTACGACGGGGAAGCTTTCTTT
TRBJ2-1 . TRBD2 TRBV9 CASSVERGAYNEQFF TGTGCCAGCAGCGTAGAGCGGGGGGCCTACAATGAGCAGTTCTTC
TRBJ2-1 . . TRBV4-1 CASSQADREANEQFF TGCGCCAGCAGCCAAGCCGACAGGGAGGCGAATGAGCAGTTCTTC
TRBJ1-1 . . TRBV7-9 CASSLSGEAFF TGTGCCAGCAGCTTATCAGGGGAAGCTTTCTTT
TRBJ1-6 once . TRBV9 CASSVGTPGNSPLHF TGTGCCAGCAGCGTAGGCACCCCGGGAAATTCACCCCTCCACTTT
TRBJ1-1 . . TRBV11-2 CASSSRAFF TGTGCCAGCAGCTCCCGGGCTTTCTTT
TRBJ2-1 . TRBD2 TRBV9 CASSLTGTSNEQFF TGTGCCAGCAGCCTTACCGGGACTAGCAATGAGCAGTTCTTC
TRBJ2-1 few TRBD1 TRBV5-8 CASSWDRGGEQFF TGTGCCAGCAGCTGGGACAGGGGAGGCGAGCAGTTCTTC
TRBJ2-2 . TRBD2 TRBV6-5 CARLAGDHTGELFF TGTGCCAGATTAGCGGGAGATCACACCGGGGAGCTGTTTTTT
TRBJ1-2 . . TRBV25-1 CASWGGSYGYTF TGTGCCAGTTGGGGGGGTAGCTATGGCTACACCTTC
TRBJ1-3 . . TRBV5-1 CASSLVGDGNTIYF TGCGCCAGCAGCTTGGTGGGAGACGGAAACACCATATATTTT
TRBJ1-5 few TRBD1 TRBV30 CAWSDGTAVNQPQHF TGTGCCTGGAGCGACGGGACAGCTGTAAATCAGCCCCAGCATTTT
TRBJ1-5 . . TRBV2 CASSRSQNNQPQHF TGTGCCAGCAGTCGGAGCCAGAACAATCAGCCCCAGCATTTT
TRBJ2-1 . TRBD2 TRBV28 CASSLAILAGGLGEQFF TGTGCCAGCAGTTTAGCCATACTAGCGGGGGGGTTGGGCGAGCAGTTCTTC
TRBJ1-2 . TRBD1 TRBV5-8 CASSYDRGQGYTF TGTGCCAGCAGCTACGACAGGGGGCAAGGCTACACCTTC
TRBJ1-3 . TRBD1 TRBV5-1 CASSQYAGGQGYSGNTIYF TGCGCCAGCAGCCAATACGCGGGGGGACAGGGTTATTCTGGAAACACCATATATTTT
TRBJ1-2 . . TRBV29-1 CSGLTGRGGYTF TGCAGCGGCCTAACAGGGCGCGGTGGCTACACCTTC
TRBJ2-3 . . TRBV7-2 CASSLGAGAGDTQYF TGTGCCAGCAGCTTGGGCGCGGGGGCGGGGGATACGCAGTATTTT